Listed below are T cell receptor beta chains from one sample, sequenced in a study of T cell responses to AZD1222 COVID-19 vaccine. The protocol was immunoSEQ multiplex PCR, while the TCRdb copy is restricted to in-frame clones and leaves out a portion. The sample includes approximately 180,000 clones, 75% to 95% seen only once; the top ten take roughly 2.8%. The starting material was peripheral blood, obtained on day 0 of AZD1222 vaccination. The receptors stem from an adult in good health. Each CDR3 is given with its conserved first and last residue. A D gene is named only where the DNA matches it firmly. Expanded clones are given a class, and other clones once, few, many or no size at all.

J gene: TRBJ1-2
V gene: TRBV6-1
clone size: NA
D gene: TRBD1
CDR3 DNA: TGTGCCAGCAGTGAACGCCCGGACAGGGGTGGCTACACCTTC
CDR3 protein: CASSERPDRGGYTF

J gene: TRBJ1-5
V gene: TRBV19
clone size: NA
D gene: NA
CDR3 DNA: TGTGCCAGTAGTGTGGCAGCCGAGGGAAATCAGCCCCAGCATTTT
CDR3 protein: CASSVAAEGNQPQHF

J gene: TRBJ2-7
V gene: TRBV3-1/TRBV3-2
clone size: NA
D gene: NA
CDR3 DNA: TGTGCCAGCAGCCAAGCGGGGGAGCAGTACTTC
CDR3 protein: CASSQAGEQYF

J gene: TRBJ2-2
V gene: TRBV4-3
clone size: few
D gene: NA
CDR3 DNA: TGCGCCAGCAGCCAAGTGGGAATCACCGGGGAGCTGTTTTTT
CDR3 protein: CASSQVGITGELFF

J gene: TRBJ2-3
V gene: TRBV9
clone size: NA
D gene: TRBD2
CDR3 DNA: TGTGCCAGCAGCGGAGCGGGGGGTATTAGGGATACGCAGTATTTT
CDR3 protein: CASSGAGGIRDTQYF

J gene: TRBJ2-3
V gene: TRBV12-3/TRBV12-4
clone size: NA
D gene: NA
CDR3 DNA: TGTGCCAGCAGGACAGGCACAGATACGCAGTATTTT
CDR3 protein: CASRTGTDTQYF

J gene: TRBJ1-2
V gene: TRBV23-1
clone size: NA
D gene: TRBD1
CDR3 DNA: TGCGCCAGCAGTCAACGGACAGGTCCCTATGGCTACACCTTC
CDR3 protein: CASSQRTGPYGYTF

J gene: TRBJ2-2
V gene: TRBV24-1
clone size: once
D gene: TRBD1
CDR3 DNA: TGTGCCACCAGTGAGACAGGGGGGCCGAACACCGGGGAGCTGTTTTTT
CDR3 protein: CATSETGGPNTGELFF

J gene: TRBJ2-7
V gene: TRBV27
clone size: NA
D gene: NA
CDR3 DNA: TGTGCCAGCAGTTTGAATAGGCAGGGGAGAAAAATCTACGAGCAGTACTTC
CDR3 protein: CASSLNRQGRKIYEQYF

J gene: TRBJ2-3
V gene: TRBV29-1
clone size: NA
D gene: NA
CDR3 DNA: TGCAGCGTTGAGAGAGGGGCGACAGATACGCAGTATTTT
CDR3 protein: CSVERGATDTQYF

J gene: TRBJ2-3
V gene: TRBV4-1
clone size: NA
D gene: NA
CDR3 DNA: TGCGCCAGCAGCCAAAACCTAGGAGGCACAGATACGCAGTATTTT
CDR3 protein: CASSQNLGGTDTQYF

J gene: TRBJ2-2
V gene: TRBV7-3
clone size: NA
D gene: TRBD2
CDR3 DNA: TGTGCCAGCAGCTTACCCCCGCAGCGCGGGGGAACCACCGGGGAGCTGTTTTTT
CDR3 protein: CASSLPPQRGGTTGELFF

J gene: TRBJ1-3
V gene: TRBV6-6
clone size: NA
D gene: TRBD1
CDR3 DNA: TGTGCCAGCAGTCCCCGGACAGGGGCCCAATCCCACTCTGGAAACACCATATATTTT
CDR3 protein: CASSPRTGAQSHSGNTIYF

J gene: TRBJ2-5
V gene: TRBV23-1
clone size: NA
D gene: TRBD2
CDR3 DNA: TGCGCCAGCAGTCAATCTGCTAGCGGGGGACCGTGCACCCAGTACTTC
CDR3 protein: CASSQSASGGPCTQYF

J gene: TRBJ1-1
V gene: TRBV7-2
clone size: NA
D gene: TRBD1
CDR3 DNA: TGTGCCAGCAGCCTACGGACAGGGTCCAACACTGAAGCTTTCTTT
CDR3 protein: CASSLRTGSNTEAFF

J gene: TRBJ2-1
V gene: TRBV7-3
clone size: NA
D gene: NA
CDR3 DNA: TGTGCCAGCAGCTCGTTAGCGGAAAATGAGCAGTTCTTC
CDR3 protein: CASSSLAENEQFF

J gene: TRBJ2-5
V gene: TRBV7-9
clone size: NA
D gene: TRBD2
CDR3 DNA: TGTGCCAGCAGCTTGACTAGCGGGGGTGAGGAGACCCAGTACTTC
CDR3 protein: CASSLTSGGEETQYF

J gene: TRBJ1-3
V gene: TRBV7-2
clone size: NA
D gene: NA
CDR3 DNA: TGTGCCAGCAGCCCCCGCTTAGTCTCTGGAAACACCATATATTTT
CDR3 protein: CASSPRLVSGNTIYF

J gene: TRBJ2-7
V gene: TRBV7-6
clone size: NA
D gene: TRBD1
CDR3 DNA: TGTGCCAGCAGCTTAAGTTGGGACAGGAGGGCGGCCGGCTACGAGCAGTACTTC
CDR3 protein: CASSLSWDRRAAGYEQYF

J gene: TRBJ2-5
V gene: TRBV7-2
clone size: NA
D gene: TRBD2
CDR3 DNA: TGTGCCAGCAGCCCCGGACTAGTTCGGGAGACCCAGTACTTC
CDR3 protein: CASSPGLVRETQYF

J gene: TRBJ1-2
V gene: TRBV9
clone size: NA
D gene: NA
CDR3 DNA: TGTGCCAGCAGCGTAGCAGGGCACACCGATGGCTACACCTTC
CDR3 protein: CASSVAGHTDGYTF

J gene: TRBJ2-1
V gene: TRBV7-8
clone size: NA
D gene: NA
CDR3 DNA: TGTGCCACGTGCGGGGCGGATGAGCAGTTCTTC
CDR3 protein: CATCGADEQFF

J gene: TRBJ1-6
V gene: TRBV6-5
clone size: NA
D gene: TRBD1
CDR3 DNA: TGTGCCAGCAGTAATCCAGGGGGCCCACCCCTCCACTTT
CDR3 protein: CASSNPGGPPLHF

J gene: TRBJ2-3
V gene: TRBV7-8
clone size: NA
D gene: NA
CDR3 DNA: TGTGCCAGCAGCTTAGAGGGCGGGGGCACAGATACGCAGTATTTT
CDR3 protein: CASSLEGGGTDTQYF

J gene: TRBJ2-3
V gene: TRBV7-6
clone size: NA
D gene: TRBD2
CDR3 DNA: TGTGCCAGCAGCTTAGACCCCGGACTAGGCACAGATACGCAGTATTTT
CDR3 protein: CASSLDPGLGTDTQYF

J gene: TRBJ2-7
V gene: TRBV5-6
clone size: NA
D gene: NA
CDR3 DNA: TGTGCCAGCAGCCCGACGGGGCTATACGAGCAGTACTTC
CDR3 protein: CASSPTGLYEQYF

J gene: TRBJ2-5
V gene: TRBV7-2
clone size: NA
D gene: NA
CDR3 DNA: TGTGCCAGCAGGATGGGCTTGAAAGAGACCCAGTACTTC
CDR3 protein: CASRMGLKETQYF

J gene: TRBJ1-2
V gene: TRBV30
clone size: NA
D gene: NA
CDR3 DNA: TGTGCCCGAGAGACAGATCATGGCTACACCTTC
CDR3 protein: CARETDHGYTF

J gene: TRBJ2-5
V gene: TRBV5-1
clone size: NA
D gene: NA
CDR3 DNA: TGCGCCAGCAGCCCCTTGCGAACCCAAGAGACCCAGTACTTC
CDR3 protein: CASSPLRTQETQYF

J gene: TRBJ2-5
V gene: TRBV5-1
clone size: NA
D gene: NA
CDR3 DNA: TGCGCCAGCAGGGGACGGGAGACCCAGTACTTC
CDR3 protein: CASRGRETQYF

J gene: TRBJ2-7
V gene: TRBV19
clone size: NA
D gene: TRBD1
CDR3 DNA: TGTGCCAGTAGTGGAGGTCAGGGGGCGCTTGAGCAGTACTTC
CDR3 protein: CASSGGQGALEQYF

J gene: TRBJ1-1
V gene: TRBV7-2
clone size: NA
D gene: NA
CDR3 DNA: TGTGCCAGCAGCTTACAGGGCCCCTCCAACACTGAAGCTTTCTTT
CDR3 protein: CASSLQGPSNTEAFF

J gene: TRBJ1-4
V gene: TRBV4-1
clone size: once
D gene: NA
CDR3 DNA: TGCGCCAGCAGCCATTTTGTGAGTCTAACGAATGAAAAACTGTTTTTT
CDR3 protein: CASSHFVSLTNEKLFF

J gene: TRBJ2-7
V gene: TRBV5-6
clone size: once
D gene: TRBD1
CDR3 DNA: TGTGCCAGCAGCAGACGGGACAGCTCCTACGAGCAGTACTTC
CDR3 protein: CASSRRDSSYEQYF

J gene: TRBJ1-5
V gene: TRBV6-2/TRBV6-3
clone size: NA
D gene: NA
CDR3 DNA: TGTGCCAGCAGTATGGACAGAAATAGCAATCAGCCCCAGCATTTT
CDR3 protein: CASSMDRNSNQPQHF

J gene: TRBJ2-7
V gene: TRBV12-5
clone size: NA
D gene: TRBD2
CDR3 DNA: TGTGCTAGTGGTTTGGTACGAAGCGGGGGCCCTGACTACGAGCAGTACTTC
CDR3 protein: CASGLVRSGGPDYEQYF

J gene: TRBJ1-6
V gene: TRBV2
clone size: few
D gene: TRBD1
CDR3 DNA: TGTGCCAGCAGTTGGACAGGGGGTAATTCACCCCTCCACTTT
CDR3 protein: CASSWTGGNSPLHF

J gene: TRBJ2-1
V gene: TRBV30
clone size: NA
D gene: NA
CDR3 DNA: TGTGCCTGGGCGGAAGGAACAGTCCGCAATGAGCAGTTCTTC
CDR3 protein: CAWAEGTVRNEQFF

J gene: TRBJ2-7
V gene: TRBV18
clone size: once
D gene: NA
CDR3 DNA: TGTGCCAGCTCACCACCGTACCAGGGTGACGAGCAGTACTTC
CDR3 protein: CASSPPYQGDEQYF

J gene: TRBJ1-6
V gene: TRBV5-4
clone size: NA
D gene: NA
CDR3 DNA: TGTGCCAGCAGCCGCGACATTGGCTCCTATAATTCACCCCTCCACTTT
CDR3 protein: CASSRDIGSYNSPLHF

J gene: TRBJ1-2
V gene: TRBV18
clone size: NA
D gene: NA
CDR3 DNA: TGTGCCAGCTCACTACAACGTACCGAGGGTGGCTACACCTTC
CDR3 protein: CASSLQRTEGGYTF

J gene: TRBJ2-7
V gene: TRBV4-3
clone size: NA
D gene: TRBD2
CDR3 DNA: TGCGCCAGCAGCCAAGGGACTAGCGGGGCCTACGAGCAGTACTTC
CDR3 protein: CASSQGTSGAYEQYF

J gene: TRBJ1-6
V gene: TRBV4-1
clone size: NA
D gene: NA
CDR3 DNA: TGCGCCAGCAGCCAAGACCCGGGAGGTTCCTATAATTCACCCCTCCACTTT
CDR3 protein: CASSQDPGGSYNSPLHF

J gene: TRBJ1-1
V gene: TRBV6-2/TRBV6-3
clone size: NA
D gene: NA
CDR3 DNA: TGTGCCAGCAGTGCCCCACAGGGTGGGAGCACTGAAGCTTTCTTT
CDR3 protein: CASSAPQGGSTEAFF

J gene: TRBJ2-1
V gene: TRBV7-2
clone size: NA
D gene: NA
CDR3 DNA: TGTGCCAGCAGCTTAGGGGCCAGCGAGGGGTATGAGCAGTTCTTC
CDR3 protein: CASSLGASEGYEQFF

J gene: TRBJ2-7
V gene: TRBV27
clone size: once
D gene: NA
CDR3 DNA: TGTGCCAGCAGTTTATCGTGGGGAACCTACGAGCAGTACTTC
CDR3 protein: CASSLSWGTYEQYF

J gene: TRBJ2-2
V gene: TRBV7-6
clone size: NA
D gene: TRBD1
CDR3 DNA: TGTGCCAGCAGCTCTGGACAGGGAAGGACCGGGGAGCTGTTTTTT
CDR3 protein: CASSSGQGRTGELFF

J gene: TRBJ2-3
V gene: TRBV5-1
clone size: NA
D gene: TRBD1
CDR3 DNA: TGCGCCAGCAGCACAGGGACAGGGCTCAACACAGATACGCAGTATTTT
CDR3 protein: CASSTGTGLNTDTQYF

J gene: TRBJ1-6
V gene: TRBV7-3
clone size: NA
D gene: NA
CDR3 DNA: TGTGCCAGCAGCGTGAGGAGGGATTCACCCCTCCACTTT
CDR3 protein: CASSVRRDSPLHF

J gene: TRBJ1-1
V gene: TRBV29-1
clone size: NA
D gene: TRBD1
CDR3 DNA: TGCAGCGGACAGACAGGGGGGAACACTGAAGCTTTCTTT
CDR3 protein: CSGQTGGNTEAFF

J gene: TRBJ2-7
V gene: TRBV18
clone size: NA
D gene: TRBD1
CDR3 DNA: TGTGCCAGCTCGGCCGGGACAGGGGACGAGCAGTACTTC
CDR3 protein: CASSAGTGDEQYF

J gene: TRBJ1-1
V gene: TRBV3-1/TRBV3-2
clone size: NA
D gene: TRBD1
CDR3 DNA: TGTGCCAGCAGCCGGACAGGGAACACTGAAGCTTTCTTT
CDR3 protein: CASSRTGNTEAFF

J gene: TRBJ2-3
V gene: TRBV4-3
clone size: NA
D gene: TRBD2
CDR3 DNA: TGCGCCAGCAGCCAAGAACTAGCGGGGGGCACAGATACGCAGTATTTT
CDR3 protein: CASSQELAGGTDTQYF